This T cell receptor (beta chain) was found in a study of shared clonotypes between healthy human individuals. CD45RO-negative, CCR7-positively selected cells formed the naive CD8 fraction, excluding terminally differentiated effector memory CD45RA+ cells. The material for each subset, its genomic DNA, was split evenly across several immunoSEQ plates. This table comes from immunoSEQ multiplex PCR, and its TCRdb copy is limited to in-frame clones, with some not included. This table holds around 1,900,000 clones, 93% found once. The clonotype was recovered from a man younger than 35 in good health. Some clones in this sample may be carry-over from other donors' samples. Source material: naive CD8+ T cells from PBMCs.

Written as DNA, the CDR3 is TGCGCCAGCAGCTTGGCGGGGAAGTCCTACAATGAGCAGTTCTTC. Translating gives CASSLAGKSYNEQFF. V gene TRBV5-1 combines with J gene TRBJ2-1, with D tentatively TRBD2 (5 bases). Germline assignment: CDR1 SGHRS and CDR2 YFSETQ. With 0 bases removed from V and 1 base from J, the gap between germline ends came to 8 bases. This CDR3 region has 15 residues.